This TCR beta chain was identified during a study of cytomegalovirus exposure and HLA in healthy donors. Study-level results: About 90% or about 30% of the time was how often most TCR beta V segments were productive, according to an earlier analysis. The only immune exposure information that was available was CMV serostatus.

It was with 60 Vbeta and 13 Jbeta primers that the PCR ran. Assay: immunoSEQ multiplex PCR; the TCRdb copy retains only in-frame clones and omits some. The repertoire holds about 130,000 clones, with roughly 75% as singletons. The V end was cut by 1 base, the J end by 3 bases, with 13 bases between. Germline V CDR1 and CDR2: MGHRA, YSYEKL. This CDR3 contains 16 residues. A word on this clone: Its antigen remains unidentified.

The specimen sequenced was PBMCs. This receptor was taken from a man aged 30-40 years in good health. The J gene is TRBJ1-3, the V gene TRBV4-1, with D perhaps matching TRBD1 (6 bases). CDR3 DNA: TGCGCCAGCAGCCAAGCCACAGGGATTTTTGGAAACACCATATATTTT. The encoded protein is CASSQATGIFGNTIYF.